This TCR beta chain emerged from a study of siplizumab effects on memory and regulatory T cells. Findings and caveats of the study: Siplizumab significantly reduced alloreactive sequences traceable to unstimulated CD4+ memory cells. In roughly 80-97% of proliferating CD4+ or CD8+ clones, a naive or memory phenotype could not be assigned.

Sequencing used immunoSEQ multiplex PCR; TCRdb keeps in-frame clones, though not all of them. The profile shows around 100,000 clones, approximately 93% of them singletons. V lost 4 bases and J lost 5, with 17 bases in between. Germline V gene lookup returns CDR1 MGHRA and CDR2 YSYEKL. This CDR3 region has 15 residues. Worth noting for this clone: Its antigen is still unknown.

This TCR was sampled from a human donor in good health. Source material: non-Treg CD4+ T cells sorted from blood. The chain recombines TRBV4-1 with TRBJ2-5; D ambiguous. CDR3 DNA sequence: TGCGCCAGCAGCCCACCTCCCTCAGGTTCCGAGACCCAGTACTTC. This encodes CASSPPPSGSETQYF.